This passage covers 20 T cell receptor beta chains from one sample sequenced in a study of blood T cell repertoires in COVID-19. The protocol was immunoSEQ multiplex PCR, while the TCRdb copy is restricted to in-frame clones and leaves out a portion. The repertoire includes some 220,000 clones, around 80% of them detected once, and over 4.5% sits in the top ten. The sequencing input was peripheral blood. These receptors all come from a human donor in a cohort sampled during active COVID-19.

V usage is TRBV7-9 and J usage is TRBJ2-3; 7 bases map to TRBD2. In germline, CDR1 is SEHNR, CDR2 FQNEAQ (reference sequence). The junction had 0 bases not matched to a gene; V was cut back by 0 bases and J by 6 bases. This CDR3 comprises 13 residues. The CDR3 reads CASSLALADTQYF. Written as DNA, the CDR3 is TGTGCCAGCAGCTTAGCACTAGCGGATACGCAGTATTTT.

The chain has TRBV5-5 and TRBJ1-5; possibly TRBD1 for D (5 bases). Trimming left V 0 bases short and J 9 bases short, with 16 bases between. Germline CDR1 SGHKS, CDR2 YYEKEE (reference sequence). The CDR3 runs to 15 residues. The CDR3 bases are TGTGCCAGCAGCTTGGGCAGGGTTTACAATACGCCCCAGCATTTT. Its translation: CASSLGRVYNTPQHF.

In this sample, this clone turned up once. J is TRBJ2-1 and V is TRBV5-4; possibly TRBD2 for D (6 bases). CDR3 length: 13 residues. The germline CDR1 and CDR2 sequences are SGHNT and YYREEE (reference sequence). Trimming removed 7 bases from V and 6 bases from J, with 14 bases in between. Written as DNA, the CDR3 is TGTGCCAGCCCTGGCGGGGCTGGCAATGAGCAGTTCTTC. Translating it yields CASPGGAGNEQFF.

This rearrangement joins TRBV19 to TRBJ1-5; 8 positions agree with TRBD1. Germline CDR1 LNHDA, CDR2 SQIVND (reference sequence). CDR3 length: 13 amino acids. With V trimmed by 3 bases and J by 6 bases, 1 base remained unmatched. The CDR3 loop reads CASSIQGAQPQHF. CDR3 in DNA: TGTGCCAGTAGTATTCAGGGGGCTCAGCCCCAGCATTTT.

This chain connects TRBV5-4 to TRBJ2-1; 10 nucleotides match TRBD2. CDR3 length: 16 residues. V trimming: 4 bases; J trimming: 7 bases; junction bases outside the gene matches: 11. Germline values: CDR1 SGHNT, CDR2 YYREEE (reference sequence). CDR3 amino acids: CASSTSTSGKWNEQFF. The CDR3 DNA reads as TGTGCCAGCAGCACATCTACTAGCGGGAAATGGAATGAGCAGTTCTTC.

This clone was picked up a small number of times. This chain connects TRBV27 to TRBJ1-1; D may be TRBD1 (6 bases). The CDR3 is 12 amino acids. Germline lookup yields CDR1 MNHEY and CDR2 SMNVEV (reference sequence). V lost 0 bases, J lost 11 bases, and 10 bases lay in between. The CDR3 region is CASSLSGANAFF. The CDR3 nucleotides read TGTGCCAGCAGTTTATCGGGGGCAAACGCTTTCTTT.

The chain joins TRBV5-5 to TRBJ1-5; tentatively, D is TRBD1 (5 bases). The CDR3 loop spans 14 amino acids. CDR1 and CDR2 from the germline V gene are SGHKS and YYEKEE (reference sequence). V gave up 2 bases and J gave up 7 bases, with 13 bases separating them. CDR3 region: CASSLGGTLQPQHF. In DNA, the CDR3 is TGTGCCAGCAGCTTAGGAGGGACCCTCCAGCCCCAGCATTTT.

There are a few counts of this clone. The chain is built from TRBV5-1 and TRBJ2-5; 8 bases map to TRBD1. J was trimmed by 5 bases and V by 3 bases; bases with no gene match: 6. This CDR3 comprises 14 residues. Per germline, CDR1 SGHRS and CDR2 YFSETQ. This CDR3 is CASSSGQARETQYF. Written as DNA, the CDR3 is TGCGCCAGCAGCTCGGGACAGGCGAGGGAGACCCAGTACTTC.

This sequence joins TRBV10-3 and TRBJ2-1; 7 bases fit TRBD2. Unmatched junction bases numbered 4, after V lost 0 bases and J lost 8 bases. The V gene's germline CDR1 is ENHRY and CDR2 SYGVKD. CDR3 length: 14 amino acids. The CDR3 loop reads CAISESAGEDEQFF. The CDR3 bases are TGTGCCATCAGTGAGTCTGCGGGAGAGGATGAGCAGTTCTTC.

The J gene is TRBJ2-5, the V gene TRBV5-1, with no clear D. V was pared by 0 bases and J by 0 bases, with 9 bases between. This CDR3 region has 15 residues. Germline V gene sequence: CDR1 SGHRS, CDR2 YFSETQ. CDR3 DNA: TGCGCCAGCAGCTTGGGTGTGCAGTACCAAGAGACCCAGTACTTC. Translation gives CASSLGVQYQETQYF.

CDR3 DNA: TGTGCCAGCAGCTCCGACAGGGGGGGTTACGAGCAGTACTTC. Amino acid sequence: CASSSDRGGYEQYF. The chain is built from TRBV6-5 and TRBJ2-7; 9 bases fit TRBD1. With V trimmed by 6 bases and J by 4 bases, 7 bases remained unmatched. From germline, CDR1 is MNHEY and CDR2 SVGAGI. The CDR3 contains 14 residues.

The chain joins TRBV6-5 to TRBJ1-3; D is unresolved. Germline values: CDR1 MNHEY, CDR2 SVGAGI. The CDR3 consists of 15 residues. V was pared by 4 bases and J by 0 bases, with 10 bases between. The CDR3, as DNA: TGTGCCAGCAGTTCGGACTCGAGCTCTGGAAACACCATATATTTT. It encodes CASSSDSSSGNTIYF.

The chain carries TRBV6-5 and TRBJ1-1, with TRBD1 identical over 7 bases. The V and J ends lost 6 bases and 0 bases, in that order; junction bases with no gene match: 1. This CDR3 spans 13 amino acids. The germline V gene encodes CDR1 MNHEY and CDR2 SVGAGI. The CDR3 nucleotides are TGTGCCAGCAGCGGACAGGTGAACACTGAAGCTTTCTTT. Its protein product is CASSGQVNTEAFF.

This clone was seen only once. The chain carries TRBV7-2 and TRBJ2-7; possibly TRBD1 for D (7 bases). CDR1 and CDR2 (germline): SGHTA, FQGNSA. CDR3 length: 14 residues. Trimming removed 2 bases at V and 3 bases at J, with 11 bases between. DNA of the CDR3: TGTGCCAGCAGCTTACCAGGGGGGATCTACGAGCAGTACTTC. Its protein product is CASSLPGGIYEQYF. The entire variable domain, with the rest obtained from reference TRBV7-2 and TRBJ2-7, is as follows: GAGVSQSPSNKVTEKGKDVELRCDPISGHTALYWYRQSLGQGLEFLIYFQGNSAPDKSGLPSDRFSAERTGGSVSTLTIQRTQQEDSAVYLCASSLPGGIYEQYFGPGTRLTVT.

The rearrangement links TRBV5-1 to TRBJ2-1; TRBD2 matches 13 bases. The CDR3 totals 18 residues. The germline gives CDR1 SGHRS, CDR2 YFSETQ. J was trimmed by 0 bases and V by 0 bases; bases with no gene match: 3. CDR3 residues: CASSLAGTSGTSYNEQFF. The CDR3 DNA follows: TGCGCCAGCAGCTTGGCCGGGACTAGCGGGACCTCCTACAATGAGCAGTTCTTC. The complete variable domain, with remaining parts taken from reference TRBV5-1 and TRBJ2-1, reads KAGVTQTPRYLIKTRGQQVTLSCSPISGHRSVSWYQQTPGQGLQFLFEYFSETQRNKGNFPGRFSGRQFSNSRSEMNVSTLELGDSALYLCASSLAGTSGTSYNEQFFGPGTRLTVL.

This rearrangement joins TRBV5-1 to TRBJ1-4, with TRBD1 as a possible D gene (6 bases). In germline, CDR1 is SGHRS, CDR2 YFSETQ. Trimming took 4 bases from V and 5 from J, leaving 15 bases between them. This CDR3 contains 15 residues. The CDR3 reads CASSLQRTENEKLFF. CDR3 DNA sequence: TGCGCCAGCAGCCTCCAGAGGACAGAAAATGAAAAACTGTTTTTT.

CDR3 protein: CASSPPAGAGYEQYF. The CDR3 coding sequence is TGTGCCAGCTCACCACCGGCGGGGGCGGGATACGAGCAGTACTTC. The chain is built from TRBV18 and TRBJ2-7; D is perhaps TRBD2 (7 bases). Germline V gives CDR1 KGHSH, CDR2 LQKENI. V was cut by 0 bases and J by 4 bases, with 13 bases left in between. The CDR3 spans 15 residues.

This rearrangement joins TRBV28 to TRBJ1-4; D is perhaps TRBD1 (6 bases). Trimming took 6 bases from V and 3 from J, leaving 17 bases between them. The CDR3 runs to 16 residues. Germline V lookup: CDR1 MDHEN, CDR2 SYDVKM. CDR3 sequence (DNA): TGTGCCAGCAGCCCCCGTCGGGGGGCCGCTAATGAAAAACTGTTTTTT. Translated, it gives CASSPRRGAANEKLFF.

This chain uses TRBV6-1 with TRBJ2-3; no definite D call. CDR3 length: 12 amino acids. Germline V lookup: CDR1 MNHNS, CDR2 SASEGT. The ends were cut back, 7 bases at V and 6 bases at J, with 11 bases in the middle. The CDR3 DNA is TGTGCCAGCATGCGAGATACGGATACGCAGTATTTT. It translates to CASMRDTDTQYF.

The rearrangement joins TRBV6-5 to TRBJ2-2, with D unresolved. CDR1 MNHEY and CDR2 SVGAGI come from the germline V gene. Between the trimmed V and J ends, which lost 3 bases and 9 bases, there was a span of 17 bases. The CDR3 covers 15 residues. The CDR3 DNA reads TGTGCCAGCAGTTATCTTGCTACCGGTAGTTGGGAGCTGTTTTTT. Protein product: CASSYLATGSWELFF.